A selection of T cell receptor beta chains follows, all from one sample in a study of cytomegalovirus exposure and HLA in healthy donors. Some clones are missing from TCRdb's copy, which holds only in-frame ones; the method was immunoSEQ multiplex PCR. The profile shows 150,000 to 200,000 clones, roughly 87% of them singletons. Sequencing was carried out using PBMCs. These TCRs come from a girl under two years old in good health and CMV-seronegative. The CDR3 runs from the conserved cysteine through the conserved F or W. The D gene is left open where the match is weak. Only part of the rows carry a size: once, few, many, or a class if the clone is expanded.

V gene	clone size	D gene	J gene	CDR3 protein	CDR3 DNA
TRBV2	.	TRBD2	TRBJ2-3	CARGPAGSSDTQYF	TGTGCCAGGGGGCCAGCGGGAAGCTCAGATACGCAGTATTTT
TRBV7-9	.	.	TRBJ2-5	CASSLGQQETQYF	TGTGCCAGCAGCTTAGGACAGCAAGAGACCCAGTACTTC
TRBV5-1	.	TRBD1	TRBJ1-1	CASSFAGGRTDREAFF	TGCGCCAGCAGCTTTGCAGGGGGCCGGACTGATCGAGAAGCTTTCTTT
TRBV5-1	.	TRBD1	TRBJ2-6	CASSSRTDRGYSGANVLTF	TGCGCCAGCAGCTCACGAACGGACAGGGGGTATTCTGGGGCCAACGTCCTGACTTTC
TRBV5-4	.	TRBD1	TRBJ1-5	CASSIGQGVNQPQHF	TGTGCCAGCAGCATAGGACAGGGGGTTAATCAGCCCCAGCATTTT
TRBV6-1	once	TRBD2	TRBJ2-3	CASSETGLAVRFGTDTQYF	TGTGCCAGCAGTGAGACGGGACTAGCGGTTCGATTTGGCACAGATACGCAGTATTTT
TRBV13	.	.	TRBJ2-7	CASRMVGGPREQYF	TGTGCCAGCAGAATGGTGGGGGGGCCTCGGGAGCAGTACTTC
TRBV4-1	.	TRBD1	TRBJ1-3	CASSPIPTRDRDRNTIYF	TGCGCCAGCAGCCCAATCCCCACCCGGGACAGAGATAGAAACACCATATATTTT
TRBV7-7	.	TRBD2	TRBJ2-5	CASSLAVRGGIETQYF	TGTGCTAGCAGCTTAGCGGTGCGGGGGGGAATAGAGACCCAGTACTTC
TRBV19	.	.	TRBJ2-7	CASSRGWGHPYEQYF	TGTGCCAGTAGTAGGGGCTGGGGGCACCCCTACGAGCAGTACTTC
TRBV9	.	TRBD2	TRBJ2-7	CASSSSGGAGAYEQYF	TGTGCCAGCAGCTCCAGTGGCGGGGCGGGGGCCTACGAGCAGTACTTC
TRBV4-1	.	TRBD1	TRBJ2-7	CASSQAGTAPYEQYF	TGCGCCAGCAGCCAAGCCGGGACAGCACCCTACGAGCAGTACTTC
TRBV19	.	TRBD2	TRBJ2-1	CASSIEGLAPYNEQFF	TGTGCCAGTAGTATAGAGGGACTAGCCCCCTACAATGAGCAGTTCTTC
TRBV7-2	.	TRBD2	TRBJ2-7	CASSYHHRTSGGKDEQYF	TGTGCCAGCAGCTATCATCACAGGACTAGCGGGGGGAAGGACGAGCAGTACTTC
TRBV2	.	TRBD2	TRBJ2-5	CASSDLLAGGLETQYF	TGTGCCAGCAGTGATCTCCTAGCGGGAGGCCTCGAGACCCAGTACTTC
TRBV6-6	.	.	TRBJ1-2	CASSYGGHGDYGYTF	TGTGCCAGCAGTTACGGGGGCCACGGGGACTATGGCTACACCTTC
TRBV5-4	.	TRBD2	TRBJ2-2	CASSQGPPLAGGPGELFF	TGTGCCAGCAGCCAGGGCCCCCCACTAGCGGGGGGACCCGGGGAGCTGTTTTTT
TRBV11-2	.	.	TRBJ2-1	CASSLLREQFF	TGTGCCAGCAGCCTGCTCCGGGAGCAGTTCTTC
TRBV18	.	.	TRBJ1-1	CASSPRADTEAFF	TGTGCCAGCTCACCACGGGCAGACACTGAAGCTTTCTTT
TRBV7-6	.	TRBD1	TRBJ2-1	CASSLVPNPGQGSWEQFF	TGTGCCAGCAGCTTAGTCCCTAACCCGGGACAGGGATCCTGGGAGCAGTTCTTC
TRBV5-4	.	TRBD1	TRBJ1-6	CASSDPGQGLRGSPLHF	TGTGCCAGCAGCGACCCGGGACAGGGCCTCCGGGGGTCACCCCTCCACTTT
TRBV6-8	.	.	TRBJ1-1	CASSSGFSEAFF	TGTGCCAGCAGTTCCGGGTTCTCTGAAGCTTTCTTT
TRBV10-2	.	TRBD2	TRBJ2-1	CASRGLADNEQFF	TGCGCCAGCCGGGGACTAGCGGACAATGAGCAGTTCTTC
TRBV13	once	TRBD1	TRBJ1-3	CASSLYNRGRNTIYF	TGTGCCAGCAGCCTATATAACAGGGGTAGAAACACCATATATTTT
TRBV19	.	.	TRBJ1-5	CATETGSNQPQHF	TGTGCCACCGAGACAGGCAGCAATCAGCCCCAGCATTTT
TRBV9	.	TRBD1	TRBJ2-7	CASSAGTGRYEQYF	TGTGCCAGCAGTGCCGGGACAGGTCGTTACGAGCAGTACTTC
TRBV29-1	.	.	TRBJ1-2	CSVSHRATLANYGYTF	TGCAGCGTGAGCCACAGGGCCACCTTAGCTAACTATGGCTACACCTTC
TRBV7-2	.	TRBD1	TRBJ2-7	CASSRDSSYEQYF	TGTGCCAGCAGCCGGGACAGCTCCTACGAGCAGTACTTC
TRBV5-6	.	TRBD1	TRBJ2-3	CASSLPGTGDTDTQYF	TGTGCCAGCAGCTTGCCCGGGACAGGGGACACAGATACGCAGTATTTT
TRBV9	.	.	TRBJ2-7	CASSADIYYEQYF	TGTGCCAGCAGCGCCGACATCTACTACGAGCAGTACTTC
TRBV15	.	.	TRBJ2-2	CATSRATGWVTGELFF	TGTGCCACCAGCAGGGCTACAGGCTGGGTCACCGGGGAGCTGTTTTTT
TRBV25-1	.	TRBD1	TRBJ1-2	CASRTGTAYGYTF	TGTGCCAGCAGAACCGGGACAGCTTATGGCTACACCTTC
TRBV6-5	.	.	TRBJ2-2	CASISGSMRELFF	TGTGCCAGCATTAGCGGTAGCATGAGGGAGCTGTTTTTT
TRBV7-3	.	.	TRBJ2-3	CASSLARGSTDTQYF	TGTGCCAGCAGCTTGGCGAGAGGGAGCACAGATACGCAGTATTTT
TRBV7-2	.	.	TRBJ1-2	CASSDRTGVYGYTF	TGTGCCAGCAGCGATCGGACGGGGGTTTATGGCTACACCTTC
TRBV4-1	.	TRBD1	TRBJ2-5	CASSQRRQGQTQYF	TGCGCCAGCAGCCAACGTCGACAGGGCCAGACCCAGTACTTC
TRBV30	.	.	TRBJ1-2	CAWSANRAGGYTF	TGTGCCTGGAGTGCTAACAGGGCGGGTGGCTACACCTTC
TRBV7-6	.	TRBD1	TRBJ2-7	CASSLEGGTGHYEQYF	TGTGCCAGCAGCTTAGAGGGGGGGACAGGGCACTACGAGCAGTACTTC
TRBV4-2	.	TRBD2	TRBJ2-1	CASRRAGGSYNEQFF	TGTGCCAGCAGACGAGCGGGGGGTTCCTACAATGAGCAGTTCTTC
TRBV6-6	.	.	TRBJ2-1	CASSYSLDNEQFF	TGTGCCAGCAGTTACTCCCTTGACAATGAGCAGTTCTTC
TRBV12-5	.	TRBD1	TRBJ1-2	CASGFLTGGDYGYTF	TGTGCTAGTGGTTTCCTGACAGGGGGGGACTATGGCTACACCTTC
TRBV5-1	.	.	TRBJ2-1	CASSHRETSYNEQFF	TGCGCCAGCAGCCACCGGGAGACTAGCTACAATGAGCAGTTCTTC
TRBV4-3	once	TRBD2	TRBJ2-7	CASSQEGTSGSYEQYF	TGCGCCAGCAGCCAAGAAGGAACTAGCGGCTCCTACGAGCAGTACTTC
TRBV7-2	.	TRBD2	TRBJ2-2	CASSLAPTSIGELFF	TGTGCCAGCAGCTTAGCGCCGACTAGCATCGGGGAGCTGTTTTTT
TRBV27	.	TRBD1	TRBJ2-1	CASSLRGQGYNEQFF	TGTGCCAGCAGTCTACGGGGACAGGGCTACAATGAGCAGTTCTTC